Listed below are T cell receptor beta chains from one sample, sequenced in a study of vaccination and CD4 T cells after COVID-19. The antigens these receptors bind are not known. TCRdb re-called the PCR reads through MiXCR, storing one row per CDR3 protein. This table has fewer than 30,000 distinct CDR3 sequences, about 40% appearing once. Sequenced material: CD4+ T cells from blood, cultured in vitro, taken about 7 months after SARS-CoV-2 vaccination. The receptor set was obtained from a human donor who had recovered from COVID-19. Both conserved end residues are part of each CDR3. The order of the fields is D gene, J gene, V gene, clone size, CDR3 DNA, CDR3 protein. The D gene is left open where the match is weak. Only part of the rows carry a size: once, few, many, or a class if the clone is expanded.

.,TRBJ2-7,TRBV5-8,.,TGTGCCAGCACGAGAGAGAGGGCTAGTCCCTACGAGCAGTACTTC,CASTRERASPYEQYF
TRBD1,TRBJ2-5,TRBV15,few,TGTGCCACCAGCAGAGTGCGGACAGGGATAAAGACCCAGTACTTC,CATSRVRTGIKTQYF
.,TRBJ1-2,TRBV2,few,TGTGCCAGCACCGAGGGGGAGGGGGGGAATGGCTACACCTTC,CASTEGEGGNGYTF
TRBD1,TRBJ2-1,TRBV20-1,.,TGCAGTGAGACCGGGACAGGCCTCAATGAGCAGTTCTTC,CSETGTGLNEQFF
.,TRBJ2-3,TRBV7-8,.,TGTGCCAGCAGCATTGGGACGACCTCCGATACGCAGTATTTT,CASSIGTTSDTQYF
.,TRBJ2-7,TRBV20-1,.,TGCAGTGCTAGCGTACACCTCTCCTACGAGCAGTACTTC,CSASVHLSYEQYF
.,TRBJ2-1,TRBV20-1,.,TGCAGTGCTAGAGAGTCCCTTCGAGAGCAGTTCTTC,CSARESLREQFF
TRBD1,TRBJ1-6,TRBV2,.,TGTGCCAGCAGCGAGGACAGGGCTGATAATTCACCCCTCCACTTT,CASSEDRADNSPLHF
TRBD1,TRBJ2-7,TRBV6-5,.,TGTGCCAGCAGTTACCAGGGGGCGGGCTACGAGCAGTACTTC,CASSYQGAGYEQYF
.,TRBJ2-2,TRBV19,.,TGTGCCCCATGGGGGCAGATTTACACCGGGGAGCTGTTTTTT,CAPWGQIYTGELFF
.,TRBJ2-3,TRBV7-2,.,TGTGCCAGCAGCCCGAGGAATACTTTAGATACGCAGTATTTT,CASSPRNTLDTQYF
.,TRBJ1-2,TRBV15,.,TGTGCCACCAGCAGAGGGGGAGGGCTTTCTTGGGCTAACTATGGCTACACCTTC,CATSRGGGLSWANYGYTF
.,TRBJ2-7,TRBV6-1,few,TGTGCCAGCAGTCGAGCACATAACTACGAGCAGTACTTC,CASSRAHNYEQYF
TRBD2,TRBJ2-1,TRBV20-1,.,TGCAGTGCTTTACCTAGCGGGCGTTACAATGAGCAGTTCTTC,CSALPSGRYNEQFF
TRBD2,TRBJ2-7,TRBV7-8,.,TGTGCCAGCAGTCGAAGCGCAGCTAGCGGGAGAGGAGAGCAGTACTTC,CASSRSAASGRGEQYF
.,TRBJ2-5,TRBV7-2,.,TGTGCCAGCAGCTTAAATACGGGGGAGACCCAGTACTTC,CASSLNTGETQYF
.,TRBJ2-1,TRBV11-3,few,TGTGCCAGCAGCCCCCAATTGGGCCTTTACAATGAGCAGTTCTTC,CASSPQLGLYNEQFF
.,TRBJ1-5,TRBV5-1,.,TGCGCCAGCAGGAGGGGGGCTAATCAGCCCCAGCATTTT,CASRRGANQPQHF
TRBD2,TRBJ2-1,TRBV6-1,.,TGTGCCACCAGGACTAGCGGGACTAATGAGCAGTTCTTC,CATRTSGTNEQFF
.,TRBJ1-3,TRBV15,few,TGTGCCACCAGCAGAGTCCGGGGGACTGGAAACACCATATATTTT,CATSRVRGTGNTIYF
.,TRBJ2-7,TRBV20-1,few,TGCAGTGCTAGAGGTGAGAAACCGCCCTACGAGCAGTACTTC,CSARGEKPPYEQYF
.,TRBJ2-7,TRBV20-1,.,TGCAGTGCTAGAGAGACCTACGAGCAGTACTTC,CSARETYEQYF
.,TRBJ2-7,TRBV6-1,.,TGTGCCAGCAGCCAAAACGCCGGATACGAGCAGTACTTC,CASSQNAGYEQYF
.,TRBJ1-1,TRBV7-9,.,TGTGCCAGCAGCTTACAGAAAATGAACACTGAAGCTTTCTTT,CASSLQKMNTEAFF
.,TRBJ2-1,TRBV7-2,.,TGTGCCAGCAGCTTCGGGAGTACAAACAATGAGCAGTTCTTC,CASSFGSTNNEQFF
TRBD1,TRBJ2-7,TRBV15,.,TGTGCCACCAGCAACCGGGACAGGGGCTACGAGCAGTACTTC,CATSNRDRGYEQYF
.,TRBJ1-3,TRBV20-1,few,TGCAGTGCTAGAGTTGAGGGGATAAACACCATATATTTT,CSARVEGINTIYF
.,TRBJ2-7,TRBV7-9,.,TGTGCCAGCAGCTTATCAGGGAACTACGAGCAGTACTTC,CASSLSGNYEQYF
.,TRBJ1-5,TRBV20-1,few,TGCAGTGCTACTAGATATAGCAATCAGCCCCAGCATTTT,CSATRYSNQPQHF
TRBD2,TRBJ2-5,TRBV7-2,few,TGTGCCAGCAGCTCTTGGACTAGCGGGATGGGGAAGACCCAGTACTTC,CASSSWTSGMGKTQYF
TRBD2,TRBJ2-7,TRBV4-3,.,TGCGCCAGCAGCCAAGATCCCCCCGGGGCTAGCGGGGTCTACGAGCAGTACTTC,CASSQDPPGASGVYEQYF
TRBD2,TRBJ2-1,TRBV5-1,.,TGCGCCAGCAGCTTGACTAGCGGGAGCTCCTACAATGAGCAGTTCTTC,CASSLTSGSSYNEQFF
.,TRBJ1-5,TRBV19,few,TGTGCCAGTAGTATAGAGCGGGGGTCGCCCCAGCATTTT,CASSIERGSPQHF
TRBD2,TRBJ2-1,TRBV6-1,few,TGTGCCAGCACCACCGCGGGACTAGCTGGTGAGCAGTTCTTC,CASTTAGLAGEQFF
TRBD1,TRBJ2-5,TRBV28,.,TGTGCCAGCAGCCCCTGGGGAGGACAGGGTGTGGGAGAGACCCAGTACTTC,CASSPWGGQGVGETQYF
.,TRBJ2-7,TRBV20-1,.,TGCAGTGCTAGCCCTGACTACGAGCAGTACTTC,CSASPDYEQYF
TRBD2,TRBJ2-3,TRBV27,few,TGTGCCAGCAGTATGACTAGCAGCACAGATACGCAGTATTTT,CASSMTSSTDTQYF
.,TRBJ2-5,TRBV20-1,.,TGCAGTGCTAGTGGGGGTGAGACCCAGTACTTC,CSASGGETQYF
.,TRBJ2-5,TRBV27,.,TGTGCCAGCAGAACCCAAGGTGGTTTTCAAGAGACCCAGTACTTC,CASRTQGGFQETQYF
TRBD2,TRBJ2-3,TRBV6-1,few,TGTGCCAGCAGTGAGTCCCTAGCGGACGGCACAGATACGCAGTATTTT,CASSESLADGTDTQYF
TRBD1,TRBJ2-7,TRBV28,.,TGTGCCAGCATAAGCCGGGACAGGGTGGGTGAGCAGTACTTC,CASISRDRVGEQYF